The next 15 T cell receptor beta chains were all read from a single sample in a study of T cells expressing NK-cell markers. Using the 5' RACE reads, TCRdb records one entry per CDR3 protein without DNA. This table holds around 550,000 distinct CDR3 sequences. Sequences were obtained from blood T cells: a sorted CD56 or NKG2C T cell subset, CD4+ or CD8+ T cells, or bulk PBMC T cells (not recorded which). These receptors all stem from a man in his late teens or twenties in good health.

The V and J genes are TRBV29-1 and TRBJ1-1; the TRBD1 assignment by TCRdb is unverifiable without DNA. The CDR3 is 15 amino acids. Germline lookup yields CDR1 SQVTM and CDR2 ANQGSEA. This chain's CDR3 is CSVSQGGSVNTEAFF.

This chain connects TRBV5-1 to TRBJ1-5; TCRdb names TRBD1, which stays unverified in the absence of DNA. The germline gives CDR1 SGHRS, CDR2 YFSETQ. The CDR3 sequence is 13 residues long. The CDR3 here is CASPRGSNQPQHF.

The chain couples TRBV29-1 to TRBJ2-5; TCRdb names TRBD1, which stays unverified in the absence of DNA. Germline values: CDR1 SQVTM, CDR2 ANQGSEA. This CDR3 contains 15 residues. The CDR3 region is CSVEDPNRGQETQYF.

The chain is built from TRBV6-5 and TRBJ2-7; TCRdb calls TRBD1, which cannot be checked without DNA. The CDR3 consists of 15 residues. Looked up from germline, CDR1 is MNHEY and CDR2 is SVGAGI. The CDR3 loop reads CASSYLGQGTYEQYF.

This chain uses TRBV5-1 with TRBJ2-1; TCRdb picks TRBD1, but there is no DNA to check that call. This CDR3 has 11 amino acids. CDR1 SGHRS and CDR2 YFSETQ come from the germline V gene. This CDR3 reads CASVSLGEQFF.

The chain has TRBV7-7 and TRBJ1-4. The CDR3 loop spans 14 amino acids. Germline V gives CDR1 SSHAT, CDR2 FNYEAQ (reference sequence). The CDR3 region is CASSPGGAGEKLFF.

This sequence joins TRBV12-3 or TRBV12-4 and TRBJ2-5; as DNA is missing, the TRBD1 call by TCRdb cannot be tested. The CDR3 covers 14 residues. CDR3 residues: CASSKTGAPETQYF.

V and J are TRBV3-1 and TRBJ2-2; with no DNA, the TCRdb D assignment of TRBD2 cannot be verified. The CDR3 loop spans 18 amino acids. The germline V gene has CDR1 LGHDT and CDR2 YNNKEL (reference sequence). The CDR3: CASSQDGARTSDGGELFF.

The chain has TRBV29-1 and TRBJ2-5. The CDR3 loop spans 13 amino acids. The V gene's germline CDR1 is SQVTM and CDR2 ANQGSEA. The chain's CDR3 is CSAMLRYQETQYF.

The chain employs TRBV4-1 and TRBJ2-4; the D gene TCRdb calls, TRBD2, cannot be checked with no DNA. The germline CDR1 and CDR2 sequences are MGHRA and YSYEKL. The CDR3 contains 17 residues. CDR3: CASSPKGLATTKNIQYF.

The genes are TRBV20-1 and TRBJ2-1; checking the TCRdb D call of TRBD2 is not possible without DNA. The germline V gene has CDR1 DFQATT and CDR2 SNEGSKA (reference sequence). The CDR3 covers 16 residues. The CDR3 spells CSARDAGLAGDNEQFF.

The chain recombines TRBV20-1 with TRBJ1-5; the D call of TRBD1 rests on TCRdb alone, since no DNA is present to check it. CDR3 length equals 14 residues. The germline gives CDR1 DFQATT, CDR2 SNEGSKA (reference sequence). The CDR3 protein is CSAHRGTDNQPQHF.

This CDR3 is CASSLERLDTQYF. The chain couples TRBV5-1 to TRBJ2-3. The CDR3 has 13 amino acids. The germline V gene encodes CDR1 SGHRS and CDR2 YFSETQ.

The V and J genes are TRBV14 and TRBJ2-1. CDR3 length equals 14 residues. Germline CDR1 reads SGHDN; CDR2 reads FVKESK. The CDR3 spells CASSQVSGSNEQFF.

The V call is TRBV19, the J call TRBJ2-4; absent DNA, TCRdb's TRBD2 call cannot be checked. The germline V gene has CDR1 LNHDA and CDR2 SQIVND (reference sequence). This CDR3 has 13 amino acids. The CDR3 region is CASSFSEKNIQYF.